Following are 4 T cell receptor beta chains from one sample sequenced in a study of read filtering for tumor transcriptome and immune sequencing. From roughly 390 ng of RNA, a library with molecular barcoded alpha/delta and beta/gamma adaptors was made. TCRdb reprocessed the reads with MiXCR, giving one entry per CDR3 protein. The data hold 100,000 to 150,000 distinct CDR3 sequences, with approximately 13% observed a single time. Specimen: a population of CD138-negative cells sorted from bone marrow. The receptors were gathered from a donor at least 40 years old with multiple myeloma.

This clonotype was picked up many times. The CDR3 DNA reads as TGTGCCAGCAGCTTAGCGGGCAGAGAGGAAAAACTGTTTTTT. This translates into CASSLAGREEKLFF. The chain couples TRBV7-9 to TRBJ1-4; D call uncertain. CDR1 SEHNR and CDR2 FQNEAQ come from the germline V gene (reference sequence). The CDR3 extends over 14 amino acids. With 0 bases removed from V and 8 bases from J, the gap between germline ends came to 10 bases.

This clonotype showed up many times. This chain links TRBV24-1 with TRBJ2-1; D might be TRBD2 (6 bases). V was trimmed by 3 bases and J by 8 bases, leaving 19 bases between them. CDR3 size: 16 residues. Germline CDR1 is KGHDR and CDR2 is SFDVKD. CDR3 sequence reads: CATSDAPGLNWDEQFF. The CDR3 region has the DNA TGTGCCACCAGTGATGCGCCGGGACTCAACTGGGATGAGCAGTTCTTC.

The chain joins TRBV14 to TRBJ2-2, with D unclear. There are 13 residues in the CDR3. The V gene's germline CDR1 is SGHDN and CDR2 FVKESK. V was pared by 4 bases and J by 3 bases, with 6 bases between. CDR3 in DNA: TGTGCCAGCAGCCGGTCCTACACCGGGGAGCTGTTTTTT. Residues: CASSRSYTGELFF. The full variable domain, completed using reference TRBV14 and TRBJ2-2, is EAGVTQFPSHSVIEKGQTVTLRCDPISGHDNLYWYRRVMGKEIKFLLHFVKESKQDESGMPNNRFLAERTGGTYSTLKVQPAELEDSGVYFCASSRSYTGELFFGEGSRLTVL.

The chain recombines TRBV14 with TRBJ2-5; 9 bases line up with TRBD2. Per the germline V gene, CDR1 is SGHDN and CDR2 is FVKESK. The CDR3 extends over 15 amino acids. V was pared by 4 bases and J by 5 bases, with 8 bases of the junction left unmatched. CDR3 amino acids: CASSPGTSFVETQYF. DNA for the CDR3: TGTGCCAGCAGCCCCGGGACTAGCTTCGTCGAGACCCAGTACTTC.